These 3 T cell receptor beta chains were sequenced from one sample in a study of control samples from healthy donors and cancer patients. Measured with immunoSEQ multiplex PCR; TCRdb has only the in-frame clones, and not every one. The sample yields 150,000 to 200,000 clones, roughly 94% seen once. What was sequenced was blood. These receptors all come from a woman aged 18-35 years in good health.

The V and J genes are TRBV9 and TRBJ2-3; 11 bases align to TRBD2. CDR3 length: 16 residues. Germline CDR1 and CDR2: SGDLS and YYNGEE. J was trimmed by 4 bases and V by 4 bases; bases with no gene match: 8. The CDR3 DNA reads as TGTGCCAGCAGCTCAAGCCTAGCGGGGGGCTCAGATACGCAGTATTTT. Translating it yields CASSSSLAGGSDTQYF.

V is TRBV18 and J is TRBJ2-1; no clear D gene. Germline CDR1 is KGHSH and CDR2 is LQKENI. The CDR3 has 17 residues. Trimming took 0 bases from V and 0 from J, leaving 12 bases between them. The CDR3 DNA reads TGTGCCAGCTCACCACCGAACAGCCTGAGCTCCTACAATGAGCAGTTCTTC. It specifies CASSPPNSLSSYNEQFF.

The chain is built from TRBV4-1 and TRBJ2-3; 11 nucleotides agree with TRBD2. Germline CDR1 MGHRA, CDR2 YSYEKL. The CDR3 contains 17 residues. With V trimmed by 3 bases and J by 2 bases, 7 bases remained unmatched. CDR3 sequence (DNA): TGCGCCAGCAGCCAGGTTATAGCGGGAGGGCTCACAGATACGCAGTATTTT. Translating it yields CASSQVIAGGLTDTQYF.